This TCR beta chain was documented in a study of T cell responses to AZD1222 COVID-19 vaccine. CDR3 length: 13 amino acids. Germline V lookup: CDR1 MDHEN, CDR2 SYDVKM. Between the trimmed V and J ends, which lost 7 bases and 6 bases, there was a span of 15 bases. Using immunoSEQ multiplex PCR, the repertoire was profiled, and TCRdb retains in-frame clones only, with some absent. The sample holds approximately 100,000 clones; around 90% are singletons and the top ten take around 4.8%. This receptor was identified in an adult in good health. The sample was peripheral blood, taken on day 0 of AZD1222 vaccination. This chain joins TRBV28 and TRBJ1-1; D not certain. The CDR3 nucleotides read TGTGCCAGCATCGGACCGTCCGGGTCTGAAGCTTTCTTT. Amino acids: CASIGPSGSEAFF.